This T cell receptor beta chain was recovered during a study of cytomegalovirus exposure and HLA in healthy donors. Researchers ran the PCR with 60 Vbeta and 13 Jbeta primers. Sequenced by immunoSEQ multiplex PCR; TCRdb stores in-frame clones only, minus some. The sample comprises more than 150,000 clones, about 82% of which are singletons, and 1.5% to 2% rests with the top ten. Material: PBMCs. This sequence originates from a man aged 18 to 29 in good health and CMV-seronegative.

The CDR3 spells CSAQGQGDQPQHF. CDR3 coding DNA: TGCAGCGCTCAAGGACAGGGCGATCAGCCCCAGCATTTT. The chain carries TRBV29-1 and TRBJ1-5; the match to TRBD1 covers 8 bases. V was clipped by 7 bases and J by 5 bases; unmatched bases: 7. The germline V gene encodes CDR1 SQVTM and CDR2 ANQGSEA. The CDR3 is made up of 13 amino acids.